Here is one T cell receptor beta chain with its context. Some clones are missing from TCRdb's copy, which holds only in-frame ones; the method was immunoSEQ multiplex PCR. In the table there are approximately 300,000 clones, approximately 85% of which are singletons. V shed 3 bases and J 6 bases; nucleotides not matched to a gene: 6. In germline, CDR1 is SEHNR, CDR2 FQNEAQ (reference sequence). CDR3 length: 14 residues. The data stem from a study of blood T cell repertoires in COVID-19. The chain joins TRBV7-9 to TRBJ1-2; the match to TRBD1 covers 8 bases. This receptor was identified in a woman between 25 and 40 years old who had recovered from COVID-19. Sample: PBMCs or T cells enriched from blood (not recorded which). The CDR3, as DNA: TGTGCCAGCAGCTTTTTGGACAGGGAGGATGGCTACACCTTC. Translation gives CASSFLDREDGYTF.